This T cell receptor beta chain was profiled in a study of T cell repertoires in cytomegalovirus infection. Via MiXCR, TCRdb re-called the reads, giving one row per CDR3 protein. In the table there are about 600,000 distinct CDR3 sequences, about 24% of which are singletons. This clonotype has a count of ten or more. V lost 4 bases to trimming and J lost 0 bases, with 16 bases between them. The CDR3 totals 17 residues. In germline, CDR1 is SGHVS, CDR2 FNYEAQ. The clonotype was recovered from a human donor in good health (CMV status not recorded). Some clones in this sample may be carry-over from other donors' samples. The chain recombines TRBV7-6 with TRBJ1-3, with D unresolved. Sequencing used CD8+ T cells from PBMCs. CDR3 nucleotides: TGTGCCAGCAGCTCGCCGCGGACTGGGATCTCTGGAAACACCATATATTTT. Translated, it gives CASSSPRTGISGNTIYF.